A selection of T cell receptor beta chains follows, all from one sample in a study of T cells after yellow fever vaccination. TCRdb reprocessed the 5' RACE reads with MiXCR, giving one entry per CDR3 protein. The data hold 250,000 to 350,000 distinct CDR3 sequences, with approximately 4% observed a single time. Sequenced here: PBMCs, sampled 15 days after the yellow fever booster vaccination. These receptors all come from a man younger than 35 who received the YFV17D yellow fever vaccine. The CDR3 runs from the conserved cysteine through the conserved F or W. Fields, in order: V gene, clone size, J gene, D gene, CDR3 DNA, CDR3 protein. The D gene is left open where the match is weak. The size entry is marked missing in some rows and otherwise reads once, few, many or a size class.

TRBV20-1,NA,TRBJ2-1,TRBD1,TGCAGTGTACCACCCCCAGGGGGCTTTCCCTACAATGAGCAGTTCTTC,CSVPPPGGFPYNEQFF
TRBV20-1,many,TRBJ1-2,NA,TGCAGTGTCGAAGCTCACAGCTCCTTCTATGGCTACACCTTC,CSVEAHSSFYGYTF
TRBV7-2,few,TRBJ2-5,TRBD1,TGTGCCAGCAGCTTAACCTGGACAGGGAAGAAGGTAGAGACCCAGTACTTC,CASSLTWTGKKVETQYF
TRBV29-1,many,TRBJ1-2,NA,TGCAGCGTTGTGCAGAACTATGGCTACACCTTC,CSVVQNYGYTF
TRBV5-1,many,TRBJ2-3,NA,TGCGCCAGCAGCTTCGAGGACCGGGTTATAGATACGCAGTATTTT,CASSFEDRVIDTQYF
TRBV20-1,many,TRBJ2-7,TRBD2,TGCAGTGCCTGGAGCGGGGGGACCTACGAGCAGTACTTC,CSAWSGGTYEQYF
TRBV27,many,TRBJ1-2,NA,TGTGCCAGCACCAAAGGGACAAACTATGGCTACACCTTC,CASTKGTNYGYTF
TRBV29-1,many,TRBJ2-7,TRBD1,TGCAGCTTTAGACAGGGCCACGAGCAGTACTTC,CSFRQGHEQYF
TRBV7-2,few,TRBJ1-2,NA,TGTGCCAGCAGCTACTTGACGTCCGGCTACACCTTC,CASSYLTSGYTF
TRBV4-1,few,TRBJ1-1,NA,TGCGCCAGCAGCCTCCGAGTCTTTAGGGAAGCTTTCTTT,CASSLRVFREAFF
TRBV12-3/TRBV12-4,NA,TRBJ2-5,TRBD2,TGTGCCAGCAGTTTCAGCGGGGGCCACCAAGAGACCCAGTACTTC,CASSFSGGHQETQYF
TRBV7-2,NA,TRBJ1-5,NA,TGTGCCAGCAGCTTGTCGGGAGCCCTGGGGCAGCCCCAGCATTTT,CASSLSGALGQPQHF
TRBV18,many,TRBJ1-2,NA,TGTGCCAGCTCACCGATACCCATGGGATTTGCGGTTAACTATGGCTACACCTTC,CASSPIPMGFAVNYGYTF
TRBV3-1,many,TRBJ2-7,NA,TGTGCCAGCAGCCAAGGCAGGGACCACGAGCAGTACTTC,CASSQGRDHEQYF
TRBV11-2,NA,TRBJ1-4,NA,TGTGCCAGCAGCTTAGACAGGGATGGGGCCCGGCTTTTT,CASSLDRDGARLF
TRBV20-1,many,TRBJ2-5,TRBD2,TGCAGTGCTAAATGGTGGCGGGGGGCGGAGGAGACCCAGTACTTC,CSAKWWRGAEETQYF
TRBV5-5,many,TRBJ1-5,TRBD1,TGTGCCAGCAGCGGACAGGGGGGCAATCAGCCCCAGCATTTT,CASSGQGGNQPQHF
TRBV9,many,TRBJ1-5,NA,TGTGCCAGCAGCGTAGGGCCTGAGCAAAGCGGTCAGCCCCAGCATTTT,CASSVGPEQSGQPQHF
TRBV20-1,medium-sized,TRBJ1-2,TRBD1,TGCAGTGCTAGAGACCCTATGACAGGGAACTATGGCTACACCTTC,CSARDPMTGNYGYTF
TRBV5-6,few,TRBJ1-5,NA,TGTGCCATTGGCGGGTGTAATCAGCCCCAGCATTTT,CAIGGCNQPQHF
TRBV3-1,NA,TRBJ2-1,TRBD2,TGTGCCAGCAGCCACTGGGGCGGGGGGGCGAATGAGCAGTTCTTC,CASSHWGGGANEQFF
TRBV6-2/TRBV6-3,NA,TRBJ2-7,TRBD1,TGTGCCAGCGCAAGTAACCCCGGGACAGGGGGTACCTACGAGCAGTACTTC,CASASNPGTGGTYEQYF
TRBV18,many,TRBJ1-2,NA,TGTGCCAGCTCACCGCCCAACAAAAGGGATGGCTACACCTTC,CASSPPNKRDGYTF
TRBV7-2,few,TRBJ1-1,TRBD1,TGTGCCAGCAGCTCCGACAGGGCGGGAGCTTTCTTT,CASSSDRAGAFF
TRBV6-5,NA,TRBJ1-6,NA,TGTGCCAGCAGCAAACGGGTCGCTTTCTATAATTCACCCCTCCACTTT,CASSKRVAFYNSPLHF
TRBV7-2,few,TRBJ1-3,NA,TGTGCCAGCAGCCCCAGATCACTCTCTGGAAACACCATATATTTT,CASSPRSLSGNTIYF
TRBV7-9,few,TRBJ2-3,TRBD2,TGTGCCAGCAGCTCCCTAGCGGGGAACACAGATACGCAGTATTTT,CASSSLAGNTDTQYF
TRBV24-1,many,TRBJ2-3,TRBD2,TGTGCCACCAGCGAAGCCGGGACTATGCACACAGATACGCAGTATTTT,CATSEAGTMHTDTQYF
TRBV4-3,NA,TRBJ2-5,NA,TGCGCCAGCAGCCAAGAAACGGGCGAACAAGAGACCCAGTACTTC,CASSQETGEQETQYF
TRBV6-5,NA,TRBJ1-2,TRBD1,TGTGCCAGCAGTTACTCAACCGGGACAGGGGGCTATGGCTACACCTTC,CASSYSTGTGGYGYTF
TRBV20-1,few,TRBJ2-1,TRBD2,TGCAGTGCTTCCCGAACGGGGGGGTTGAGGAATGAGCAGTTCTTC,CSASRTGGLRNEQFF
TRBV29-1,many,TRBJ1-2,NA,TGCAGCGTTGGAAGACTTGGCTACACCTTC,CSVGRLGYTF
TRBV7-2,NA,TRBJ2-1,TRBD1,TGTGCCAGCAGCTTAGCCGGACAGGGAAAATCCTACACTGAGCAGTTCTTC,CASSLAGQGKSYTEQFF
TRBV15,many,TRBJ1-2,TRBD1,TGTGCCACCAGCAGAGACTTTGGACAGGCTGCCTATGGCTACACCTTC,CATSRDFGQAAYGYTF
TRBV9,many,TRBJ1-1,NA,TGTGCCAGCAGCGCCCGGGCCGGGGGCACTGAAGCTTTCTTT,CASSARAGGTEAFF
TRBV7-2,many,TRBJ1-6,NA,TGTGCCAGCAGCTCGGGCCCCGCCTGGGGTCCCCTCCACTTT,CASSSGPAWGPLHF
TRBV12-3/TRBV12-4,NA,TRBJ2-1,TRBD1,TGTGCCAGCAGTGGGGACAGGGGGGACAATGAGCAGTTCTTC,CASSGDRGDNEQFF
TRBV5-1,NA,TRBJ2-1,NA,TGCGCCAGCAGCTTGGACTCAAGACAGGTCACCTACAATGAGCAGTTCTTC,CASSLDSRQVTYNEQFF
TRBV4-3,NA,TRBJ2-3,NA,TGCGCCAGCAGCCAAGATCAGGCGGCAACAGATACGCAGTATTTT,CASSQDQAATDTQYF
TRBV7-6,NA,TRBJ2-3,NA,TGTGCCAGCAGCTTAGGAGCGAGTACGCAGTATTTT,CASSLGASTQYF
TRBV6-2/TRBV6-3,few,TRBJ1-1,TRBD1,TGTGCCAGCATGCCTCGAGCTACAGGGGGCCGGAATGAAGCTTTCTTT,CASMPRATGGRNEAFF
TRBV9,NA,TRBJ1-5,NA,TGTGCCAGCAGCGCAGGGGTCTCGAGCAATCAGCCCCAGCATTTT,CASSAGVSSNQPQHF
TRBV11-2,NA,TRBJ2-1,NA,TGTGCCAGCAGCTCCCTAGGGCACCCAAATGAGCAGTTCTTC,CASSSLGHPNEQFF
TRBV7-9,many,TRBJ1-2,NA,TGTGCCAGCAGCTTAGGCGGAGCTAACTATGGCTACACCTTC,CASSLGGANYGYTF
TRBV20-1,many,TRBJ2-2,NA,TGCAGTGCTAGACAGCCCGCGAACACCGGGGAGCTGTTTTTT,CSARQPANTGELFF
TRBV4-3,NA,TRBJ2-1,TRBD1,TGCGCCAGCAGCCAAGGTTCGGGACAGGGAAATGAGCAGTTCTTC,CASSQGSGQGNEQFF
TRBV20-1,few,TRBJ1-6,TRBD1,TGCAGTGCTATTAACAGGGGTGATTCACCCCTCCACTTT,CSAINRGDSPLHF
TRBV5-1,many,TRBJ1-1,NA,TGCGCCAGCAGCCCTACCCGGTCCCATATGAACACTGAAGCTTTCTTT,CASSPTRSHMNTEAFF
TRBV7-2,many,TRBJ2-5,NA,TGTGCCAGCAGCTTTCCCTCTGGCTGGGGCCAGTACTTC,CASSFPSGWGQYF
TRBV6-2/TRBV6-3,many,TRBJ2-3,TRBD2,TGTGCCAGCAAGATACGAGCGGGGCGGACAGATACGCAGTATTTT,CASKIRAGRTDTQYF
TRBV5-6,NA,TRBJ1-2,NA,TGTGCCAGCAGCATGCAACAGGGTTTTTATGGCTACACCTTC,CASSMQQGFYGYTF